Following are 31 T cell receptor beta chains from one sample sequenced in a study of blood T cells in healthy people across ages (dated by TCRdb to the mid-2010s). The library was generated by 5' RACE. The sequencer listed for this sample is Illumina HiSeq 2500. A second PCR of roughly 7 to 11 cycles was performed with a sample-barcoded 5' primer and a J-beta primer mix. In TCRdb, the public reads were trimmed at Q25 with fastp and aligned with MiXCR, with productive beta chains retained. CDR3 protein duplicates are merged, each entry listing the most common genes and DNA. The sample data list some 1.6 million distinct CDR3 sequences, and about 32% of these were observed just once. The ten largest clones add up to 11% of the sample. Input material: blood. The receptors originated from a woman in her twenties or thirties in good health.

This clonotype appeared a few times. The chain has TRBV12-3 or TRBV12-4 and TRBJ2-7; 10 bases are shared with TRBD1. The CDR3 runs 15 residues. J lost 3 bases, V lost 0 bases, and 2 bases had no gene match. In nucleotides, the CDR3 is TGTGCCAGCAGTTTAGCGAGGACAGGGGGCTACGAGCAGTACTTC. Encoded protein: CASSLARTGGYEQYF.

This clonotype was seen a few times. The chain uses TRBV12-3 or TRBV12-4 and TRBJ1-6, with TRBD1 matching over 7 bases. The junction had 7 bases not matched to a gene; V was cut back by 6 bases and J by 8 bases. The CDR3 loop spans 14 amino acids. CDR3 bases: TGTGCCAGCAGCTCGACAGGGCTCGATTCACCCCTCCACTTT. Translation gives CASSSTGLDSPLHF.

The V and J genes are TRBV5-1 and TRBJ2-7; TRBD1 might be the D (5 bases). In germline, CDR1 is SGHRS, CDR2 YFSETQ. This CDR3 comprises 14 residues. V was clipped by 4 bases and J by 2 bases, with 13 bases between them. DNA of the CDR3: TGCGCCAGCAGCACCGACAGCTACCCCTACGAGCAGTACTTC. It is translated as CASSTDSYPYEQYF.

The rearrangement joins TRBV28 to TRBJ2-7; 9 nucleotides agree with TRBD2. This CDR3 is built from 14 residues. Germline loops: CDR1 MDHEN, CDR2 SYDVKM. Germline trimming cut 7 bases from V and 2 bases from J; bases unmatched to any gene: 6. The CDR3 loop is CASNTAGGPYEQYF. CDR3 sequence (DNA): TGTGCCAGCAACACAGCGGGAGGCCCCTACGAGCAGTACTTC. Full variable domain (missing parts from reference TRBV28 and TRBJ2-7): DVKVTQSSRYLVKRTGEKVFLECVQDMDHENMFWYRQDPGLGLRLIYFSYDVKMKEKGDIPEGYSVSREKKERFSLILESASTNQTSMYLCASNTAGGPYEQYFGPGTRLTVT.

CDR3 in amino acids: CASSRGGGKLFF. DNA for the CDR3: TGTGCCAGCAGCAGGGGAGGGGGAAAACTGTTTTTT. This sequence joins TRBV7-6 and TRBJ1-4; tentative D call: TRBD1 (6 bases). The CDR3 sequence is 12 residues long. Trimming cost V 5 bases and J 10 bases, with 11 bases left between them. The V gene's germline CDR1 is SGHVS and CDR2 FNYEAQ.

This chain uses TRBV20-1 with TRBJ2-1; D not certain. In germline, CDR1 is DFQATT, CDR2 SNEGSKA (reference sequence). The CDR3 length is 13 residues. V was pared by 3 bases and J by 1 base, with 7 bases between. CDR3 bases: TGCAGTGCTAGTGGCGTTTCCTACAATGAGCAGTTCTTC. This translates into CSASGVSYNEQFF.

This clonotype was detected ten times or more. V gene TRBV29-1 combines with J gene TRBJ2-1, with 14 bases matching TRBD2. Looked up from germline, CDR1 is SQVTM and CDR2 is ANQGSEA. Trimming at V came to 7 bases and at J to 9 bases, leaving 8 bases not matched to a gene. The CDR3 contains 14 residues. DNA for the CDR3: TGCAGCGCACGGGGACTAGCGGGAGCGGCTGAGCAGTTCTTC. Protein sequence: CSARGLAGAAEQFF.

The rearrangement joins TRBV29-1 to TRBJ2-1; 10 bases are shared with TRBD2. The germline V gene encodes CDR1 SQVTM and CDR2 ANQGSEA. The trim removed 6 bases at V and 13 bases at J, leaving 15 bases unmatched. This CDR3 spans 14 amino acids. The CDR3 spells CSVPGTSAPRGQFF. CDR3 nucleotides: TGCAGCGTCCCCGGGACTAGCGCCCCGCGGGGACAGTTCTTC.

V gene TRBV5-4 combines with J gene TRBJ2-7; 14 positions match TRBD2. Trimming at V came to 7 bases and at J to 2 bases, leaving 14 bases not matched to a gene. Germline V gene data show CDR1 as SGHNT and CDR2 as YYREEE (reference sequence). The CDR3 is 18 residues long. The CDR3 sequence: CASSGRGLAGETTYEQYF. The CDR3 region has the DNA TGTGCCAGCTCCGGGCGGGGACTAGCGGGAGAAACCACCTACGAGCAGTACTTC.

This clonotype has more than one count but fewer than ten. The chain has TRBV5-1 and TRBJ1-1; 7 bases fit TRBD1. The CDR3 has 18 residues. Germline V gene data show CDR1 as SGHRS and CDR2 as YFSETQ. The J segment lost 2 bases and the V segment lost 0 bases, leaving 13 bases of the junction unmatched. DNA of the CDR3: TGCGCCAGCAGCTTGGATCTGGGACAGCTTTGGGGAAACACTGAAGCTTTCTTT. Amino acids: CASSLDLGQLWGNTEAFF.

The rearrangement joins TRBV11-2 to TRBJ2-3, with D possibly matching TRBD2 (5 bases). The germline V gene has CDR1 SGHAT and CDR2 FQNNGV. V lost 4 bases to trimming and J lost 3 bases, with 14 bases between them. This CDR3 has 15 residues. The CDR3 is CASSWERVQTDTQYF. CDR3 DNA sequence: TGTGCCAGCAGCTGGGAGAGAGTTCAAACAGATACGCAGTATTTT.

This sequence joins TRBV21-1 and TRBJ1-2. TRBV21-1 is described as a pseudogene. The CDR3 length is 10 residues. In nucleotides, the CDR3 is TGTGCCAGCAGAAAGGGAGGCTACACCTTC. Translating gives CASRKGGYTF.

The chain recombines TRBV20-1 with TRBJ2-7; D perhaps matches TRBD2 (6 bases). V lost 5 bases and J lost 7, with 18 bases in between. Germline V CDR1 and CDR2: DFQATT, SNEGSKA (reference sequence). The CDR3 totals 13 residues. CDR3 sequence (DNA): TGCAGTGCTTCCGGGACTCTTTCTGGGGAGCAGTACTTC. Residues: CSASGTLSGEQYF.

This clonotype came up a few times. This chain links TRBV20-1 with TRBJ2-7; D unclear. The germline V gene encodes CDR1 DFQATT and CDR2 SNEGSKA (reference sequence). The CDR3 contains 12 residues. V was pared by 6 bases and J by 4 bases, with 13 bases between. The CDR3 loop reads CSAIGSLYEQYF. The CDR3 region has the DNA TGCAGTGCCATCGGGTCACTTTACGAGCAGTACTTC.

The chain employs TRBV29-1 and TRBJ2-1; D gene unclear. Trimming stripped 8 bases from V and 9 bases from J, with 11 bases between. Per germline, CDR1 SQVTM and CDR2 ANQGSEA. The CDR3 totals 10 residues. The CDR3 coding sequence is TGCAGCAGCATAAGAGGTGAGCAGTTCTTC. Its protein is CSSIRGEQFF.

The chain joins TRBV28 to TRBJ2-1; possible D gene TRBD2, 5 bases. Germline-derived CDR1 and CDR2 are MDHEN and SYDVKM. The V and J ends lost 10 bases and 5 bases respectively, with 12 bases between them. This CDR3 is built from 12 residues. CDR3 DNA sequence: TGTGCCACCCGGGAAAGGAACAATGAGCAGTTCTTC. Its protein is CATRERNNEQFF.

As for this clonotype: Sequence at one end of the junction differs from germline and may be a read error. This chain's CDR3 is CASSFSDTGETQYF. CDR3 sequence (DNA): TGTGCCAGTAGTTTTTCGGACACTGGTGAGACCCAGTACTTC. This sequence joins TRBV28 and TRBJ2-5, with a possible D match to TRBD1 (5 bases). Germline assignment: CDR1 MDHEN and CDR2 SYDVKM. This CDR3 has 14 amino acids.

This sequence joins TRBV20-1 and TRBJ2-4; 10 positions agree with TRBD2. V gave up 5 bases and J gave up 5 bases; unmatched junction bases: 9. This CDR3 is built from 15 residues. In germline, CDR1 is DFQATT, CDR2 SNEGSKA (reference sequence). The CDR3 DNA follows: TGCAGTGCTGCAGCCCCGGGACTAGCGCAAAACATTCAGTACTTC. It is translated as CSAAAPGLAQNIQYF.

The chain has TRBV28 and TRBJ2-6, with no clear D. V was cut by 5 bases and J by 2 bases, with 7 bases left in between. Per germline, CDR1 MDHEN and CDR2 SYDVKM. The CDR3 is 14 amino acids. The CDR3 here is CASSDIAGANVLTF. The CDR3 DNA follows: TGTGCCAGCAGTGATATAGCTGGGGCCAACGTCCTGACTTTC. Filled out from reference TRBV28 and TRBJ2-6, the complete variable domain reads DVKVTQSSRYLVKRTGEKVFLECVQDMDHENMFWYRQDPGLGLRLIYFSYDVKMKEKGDIPEGYSVSREKKERFSLILESASTNQTSMYLCASSDIAGANVLTFGAGSRLTVL.

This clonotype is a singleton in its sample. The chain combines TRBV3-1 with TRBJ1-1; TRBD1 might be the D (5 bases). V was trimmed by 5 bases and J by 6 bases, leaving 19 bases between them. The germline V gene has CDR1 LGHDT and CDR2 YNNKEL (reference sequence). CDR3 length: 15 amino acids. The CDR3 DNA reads TGTGCCAGCAGCGATGCGTCAGGGTTTAGTTCTGAAGCTTTCTTT. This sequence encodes CASSDASGFSSEAFF. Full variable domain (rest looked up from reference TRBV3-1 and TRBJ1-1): DTAVSQTPKYLVTQMGNDKSIKCEQNLGHDTMYWYKQDSKKFLKIMFSYNNKELIINETVPNRFSPKSPDKAHLNLHINSLELGDSAVYFCASSDASGFSSEAFFGQGTRLTVV.

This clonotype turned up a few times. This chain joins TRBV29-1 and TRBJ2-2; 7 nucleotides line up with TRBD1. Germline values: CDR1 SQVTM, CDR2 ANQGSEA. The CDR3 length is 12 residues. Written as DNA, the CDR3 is TGCGCCCGACAGGGGAACACCGGGGAGCTGTTTTTT. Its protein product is CARQGNTGELFF.

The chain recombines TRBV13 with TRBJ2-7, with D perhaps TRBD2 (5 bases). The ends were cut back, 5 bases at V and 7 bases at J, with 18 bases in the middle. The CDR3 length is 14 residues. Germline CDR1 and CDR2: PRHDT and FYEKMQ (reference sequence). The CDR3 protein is CASSKASRAKEQYF. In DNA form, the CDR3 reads TGTGCCAGCAGCAAAGCTTCGAGGGCTAAGGAGCAGTACTTC.

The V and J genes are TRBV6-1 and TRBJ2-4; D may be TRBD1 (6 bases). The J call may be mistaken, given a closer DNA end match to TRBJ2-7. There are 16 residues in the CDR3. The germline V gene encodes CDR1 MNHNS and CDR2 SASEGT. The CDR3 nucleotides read TGTGCCAGCAGTGAACTCACAGGGCCAATCTCTTACGAGCAGTACTTC. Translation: CASSELTGPISYEQYF.

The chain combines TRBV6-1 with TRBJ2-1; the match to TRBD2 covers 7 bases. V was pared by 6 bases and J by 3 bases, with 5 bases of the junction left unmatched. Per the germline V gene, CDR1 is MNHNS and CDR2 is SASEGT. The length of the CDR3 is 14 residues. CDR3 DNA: TGTGCCAGCAGGAGGGAGGGCCGCTACAATGAGCAGTTCTTC. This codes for CASRREGRYNEQFF.

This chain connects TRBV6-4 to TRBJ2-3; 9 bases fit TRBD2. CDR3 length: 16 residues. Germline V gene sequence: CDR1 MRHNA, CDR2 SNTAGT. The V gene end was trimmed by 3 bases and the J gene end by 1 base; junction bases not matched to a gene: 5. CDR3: CASSESSGICTDTQYF. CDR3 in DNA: TGTGCCAGCAGTGAGTCTAGCGGGATTTGCACAGATACGCAGTATTTT.

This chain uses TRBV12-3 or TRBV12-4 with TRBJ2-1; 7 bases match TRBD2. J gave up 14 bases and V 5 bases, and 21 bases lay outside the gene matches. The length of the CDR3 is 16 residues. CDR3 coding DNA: TGTGCCAGCAGTCCCCCTCGTATGAGCGGGGAGGCCGAGAAGTTCTTC. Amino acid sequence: CASSPPRMSGEAEKFF.

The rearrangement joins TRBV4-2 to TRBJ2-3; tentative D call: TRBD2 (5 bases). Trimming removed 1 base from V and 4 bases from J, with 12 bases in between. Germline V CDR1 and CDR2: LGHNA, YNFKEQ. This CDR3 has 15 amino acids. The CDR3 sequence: CASSQGVSEPDTQYF. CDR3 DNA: TGTGCCAGCAGCCAAGGGGTTAGCGAACCAGATACGCAGTATTTT.

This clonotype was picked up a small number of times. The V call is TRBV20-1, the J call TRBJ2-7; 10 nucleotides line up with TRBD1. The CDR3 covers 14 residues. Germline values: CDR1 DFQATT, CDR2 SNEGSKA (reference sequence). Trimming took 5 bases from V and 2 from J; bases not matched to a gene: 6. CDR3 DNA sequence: TGCAGTGCTTACCCGGACAGGGGGGCCTACGAGCAGTACTTC. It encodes CSAYPDRGAYEQYF.

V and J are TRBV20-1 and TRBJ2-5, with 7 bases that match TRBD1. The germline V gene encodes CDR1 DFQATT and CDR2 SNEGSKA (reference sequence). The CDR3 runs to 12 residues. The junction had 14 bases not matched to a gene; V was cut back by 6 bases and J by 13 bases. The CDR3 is CSASTGIYERYF. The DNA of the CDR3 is TGCAGTGCGTCGACAGGGATATACGAGCGGTACTTC.

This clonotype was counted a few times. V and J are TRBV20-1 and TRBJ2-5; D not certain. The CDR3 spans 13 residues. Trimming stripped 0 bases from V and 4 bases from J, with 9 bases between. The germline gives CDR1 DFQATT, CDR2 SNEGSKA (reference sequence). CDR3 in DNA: TGCAGTGCTAGAGATCCCGCCCTAGAGACCCAGTACTTC. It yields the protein CSARDPALETQYF.

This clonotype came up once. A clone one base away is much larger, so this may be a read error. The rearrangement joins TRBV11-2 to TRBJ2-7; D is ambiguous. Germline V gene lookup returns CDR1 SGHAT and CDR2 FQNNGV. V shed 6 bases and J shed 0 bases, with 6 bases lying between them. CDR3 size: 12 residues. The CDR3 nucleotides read TGTGCCAGCAGGGCAACCTCCTACGAGCAGTACTTC. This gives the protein CASRATSYEQYF. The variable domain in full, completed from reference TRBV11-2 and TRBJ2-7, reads EAGVAQSPRYKIIEKRQSVAFWCNPISGHATLYWYQQILGQGPKLLIQFQNNGVVDDSQLPKDRFSAERLKGVDSTLKIQPAKLEDSAVYLCASRATSYEQYFGPGTRLTVT.